This T cell receptor beta chain was documented in a study of blood T cells in healthy people across ages. Findings and limits, study-wide: In the absence of known donor CMV status, changes in expanded clonotypes were possibly confounded. Older age coincided with a roughly linear decline in TCR beta diversity per million T cells.

This clonotype showed up many times. What it binds is not known. The donors, all healthy, were Caucasians living in Russia, aged about 6 to 100. V gave up 0 bases and J gave up 7 bases, with 11 bases separating them. The CDR3 runs 15 residues. Germline V lookup: CDR1 SGHRS, CDR2 YFSETQ. PCR was performed a second time for about 7 to 12 cycles using a sample-barcoded 5' primer and a J-beta primer mix. TCRdb reprocessed the 5' RACE reads via MiXCR and lists one record per CDR3 protein. The data contain 550,000 to 800,000 distinct CDR3 sequences, around 32% of them seen just once; the ten biggest clones take up over 15%.

This sequence was found in a woman of 80 years or more in good health. Sequencing was performed on blood. This rearrangement joins TRBV5-1 to TRBJ1-6; D is unclear. CDR3 nucleotide sequence: TGCGCCAGCAGCTTGGACACTCGAAGGAATTCACCCCTCCACTTT. Protein sequence: CASSLDTRRNSPLHF.